Listed below are T cell receptor beta chains from one sample, sequenced in a study of cytomegalovirus exposure and HLA in healthy donors. Using immunoSEQ multiplex PCR, the repertoire was profiled, and TCRdb retains in-frame clones only, with some absent. The repertoire holds about 60,000 clones, about 80% seen once, with approximately 3.4% in the top ten. The sample was PBMCs. Receptors were obtained from a woman in her forties in good health and CMV-seropositive. Both conserved end residues are part of each CDR3. D genes are given only for firm matches. The listing skips clone size in some rows; elsewhere it reads once, few, many or a size class.

CDR3aa: CASSLRGPKSNEQFF
CDR3nt: TGTGCCAGCAGCCTCAGGGGACCCAAAAGCAATGAGCAGTTCTTC
v_gene: TRBV7-6
abundance: few
d_gene: .
j_gene: TRBJ2-1

CDR3aa: CASSSSWTGSNSPLHF
CDR3nt: TGTGCCAGCAGCTCCTCCTGGACAGGGAGTAATTCACCCCTCCACTTT
v_gene: TRBV5-6
abundance: .
d_gene: TRBD1
j_gene: TRBJ1-6

CDR3aa: CAISVQTNQPQHF
CDR3nt: TGTGCCATCAGTGTACAGACAAATCAGCCCCAGCATTTT
v_gene: TRBV10-3
abundance: .
d_gene: .
j_gene: TRBJ1-5

CDR3aa: CATSRTSGGADTQYF
CDR3nt: TGTGCCACCAGCAGGACTAGCGGGGGGGCAGATACGCAGTATTTT
v_gene: TRBV15
abundance: few
d_gene: TRBD2
j_gene: TRBJ2-3

CDR3aa: CASSPLPVADSYEQYF
CDR3nt: TGCGCCAGCAGCCCCCTTCCGGTAGCGGACTCCTACGAGCAGTACTTC
v_gene: TRBV5-1
abundance: few
d_gene: .
j_gene: TRBJ2-7

CDR3aa: CASSQLGQRNTEAFF
CDR3nt: TGTGCCAGCAGCCAACTGGGACAGCGGAACACTGAAGCTTTCTTT
v_gene: TRBV14
abundance: .
d_gene: TRBD1
j_gene: TRBJ1-1

CDR3aa: CSVLSPVNTEAFF
CDR3nt: TGCAGCGTCCTCTCGCCGGTGAACACTGAAGCTTTCTTT
v_gene: TRBV29-1
abundance: .
d_gene: .
j_gene: TRBJ1-1

CDR3aa: CASTPLGQGNIQYF
CDR3nt: TGTGCCAGCACCCCGCTTGGGCAGGGAAACATTCAGTACTTC
v_gene: TRBV6-6
abundance: few
d_gene: .
j_gene: TRBJ2-4

CDR3aa: CSVERQGDWYGYTF
CDR3nt: TGCAGCGTTGAAAGACAGGGGGATTGGTATGGCTACACCTTC
v_gene: TRBV29-1
abundance: .
d_gene: TRBD1
j_gene: TRBJ1-2

CDR3aa: CASKRTADRGYGYTF
CDR3nt: TGTGCCAGCAAGAGGACAGCGGATAGGGGCTATGGCTACACCTTC
v_gene: TRBV6-4
abundance: .
d_gene: .
j_gene: TRBJ1-2

CDR3aa: CASSLTTGGEQYF
CDR3nt: TGTGCCAGCAGCCTAACAACAGGGGGCGAGCAGTACTTC
v_gene: TRBV7-9
abundance: .
d_gene: TRBD1
j_gene: TRBJ2-7

CDR3aa: CASSEDPGSIYEQYF
CDR3nt: TGTGCCAGCAGTGAAGACCCCGGGTCCATCTACGAGCAGTACTTC
v_gene: TRBV6-1
abundance: .
d_gene: .
j_gene: TRBJ2-7

CDR3aa: CASSDSGNADYEQYF
CDR3nt: TGTGCCAGCAGTGATTCGGGTAACGCAGACTACGAGCAGTACTTC
v_gene: TRBV2
abundance: few
d_gene: .
j_gene: TRBJ2-7

CDR3aa: CASTWDRRSTEAFF
CDR3nt: TGTGCCAGTACCTGGGACAGGAGGTCGACTGAAGCTTTCTTT
v_gene: TRBV19
abundance: few
d_gene: TRBD1
j_gene: TRBJ1-1

CDR3aa: CASHEAGFKETQYF
CDR3nt: TGTGCCAGCCATGAGGCTGGGTTCAAAGAGACCCAGTACTTC
v_gene: TRBV6-1
abundance: .
d_gene: .
j_gene: TRBJ2-5

CDR3aa: CASRSSGGTWGEQFF
CDR3nt: TGCGCCAGTAGGAGTAGCGGGGGGACCTGGGGTGAGCAGTTCTTC
v_gene: TRBV5-1
abundance: .
d_gene: TRBD2
j_gene: TRBJ2-1

CDR3aa: CASSQDRSRGGHSYNEQFF
CDR3nt: TGCGCCAGCAGCCAAGATCGGTCGCGGGGGGGCCATAGTTACAATGAGCAGTTCTTC
v_gene: TRBV4-1
abundance: .
d_gene: TRBD2
j_gene: TRBJ2-1

CDR3aa: CASSVGLGQSYGYTF
CDR3nt: TGTGCCAGCAGCGTAGGATTGGGACAGTCCTATGGCTACACCTTC
v_gene: TRBV9
abundance: .
d_gene: TRBD1
j_gene: TRBJ1-2

CDR3aa: CSSSQHQGSLAEAFF
CDR3nt: TGTTCCAGCAGCCAACACCAGGGATCTCTCGCTGAAGCTTTCTTT
v_gene: TRBV7-9
abundance: .
d_gene: .
j_gene: TRBJ1-1

CDR3aa: CASSQVSGGIRPDTQYF
CDR3nt: TGCGCCAGCAGCCAGGTTAGCGGGGGGATACGCCCCGATACGCAGTATTTT
v_gene: TRBV4-1
abundance: .
d_gene: TRBD2
j_gene: TRBJ2-3

CDR3aa: CASSFSGAMNTEAFF
CDR3nt: TGTGCCAGCAGCTTTTCAGGGGCCATGAACACTGAAGCTTTCTTT
v_gene: TRBV7-2
abundance: .
d_gene: .
j_gene: TRBJ1-1

CDR3aa: CASSETWNTEAFF
CDR3nt: TGTGCCAGCAGCGAGACATGGAACACTGAAGCTTTCTTT
v_gene: TRBV6-4
abundance: .
d_gene: .
j_gene: TRBJ1-1

CDR3aa: CASGLASGGSPNEQFF
CDR3nt: TGTGCTAGTGGTTTGGCAAGCGGGGGCTCCCCCAATGAGCAGTTCTTC
v_gene: TRBV12-5
abundance: .
d_gene: TRBD2
j_gene: TRBJ2-1

CDR3aa: CASSLLNQGSSSYNEQFF
CDR3nt: TGTGCCAGCAGCCTGCTTAACCAGGGGTCTAGCTCCTACAATGAGCAGTTCTTC
v_gene: TRBV4-2
abundance: .
d_gene: .
j_gene: TRBJ2-1

CDR3aa: CAWSVLQETQYF
CDR3nt: TGTGCCTGGAGTGTACTCCAAGAGACCCAGTACTTC
v_gene: TRBV30
abundance: .
d_gene: .
j_gene: TRBJ2-5

CDR3aa: CASSSGSQETQYF
CDR3nt: TGTGCCAGCAGCTCAGGGTCTCAAGAGACCCAGTACTTC
v_gene: TRBV7-3
abundance: .
d_gene: .
j_gene: TRBJ2-5

CDR3aa: CAGNGQGRGYEQYF
CDR3nt: TGCGCCGGGAACGGACAGGGAAGAGGCTACGAGCAGTACTTC
v_gene: TRBV10-2
abundance: .
d_gene: TRBD1
j_gene: TRBJ2-7

CDR3aa: CASSLQGPGQPQHF
CDR3nt: TGTGCCAGCAGCCTACAGGGTCCTGGGCAGCCCCAGCATTTT
v_gene: TRBV27
abundance: .
d_gene: .
j_gene: TRBJ1-5

CDR3aa: CASSPGITGTQETQYF
CDR3nt: TGCGCCAGCAGCCCCGGGATAACAGGGACACAAGAGACCCAGTACTTC
v_gene: TRBV4-1
abundance: .
d_gene: .
j_gene: TRBJ2-5

CDR3aa: CASTERRTGALNEQFF
CDR3nt: TGTGCCAGCACCGAGAGGAGGACAGGGGCTCTTAATGAGCAGTTCTTC
v_gene: TRBV5-4
abundance: .
d_gene: TRBD1
j_gene: TRBJ2-1

CDR3aa: CASSLVSSAGGSDEQYF
CDR3nt: TGTGCCAGCAGCTTAGTCTCATCTGCCGGGGGGTCCGACGAGCAGTACTTC
v_gene: TRBV7-9
abundance: .
d_gene: TRBD2
j_gene: TRBJ2-7

CDR3aa: CASSVGQGSTYEQYF
CDR3nt: TGTGCCAGCAGCGTAGGACAGGGGTCTACCTACGAGCAGTACTTC
v_gene: TRBV9
abundance: .
d_gene: TRBD1
j_gene: TRBJ2-7

CDR3aa: CASLGRGRGIGYTF
CDR3nt: TGTGCCAGCTTGGGACGAGGCAGGGGGATTGGCTACACCTTC
v_gene: TRBV6-6
abundance: .
d_gene: TRBD1
j_gene: TRBJ1-2

CDR3aa: CASSERRDSNQPQHF
CDR3nt: TGTGCCAGCAGTGAACGCAGGGATAGCAATCAGCCCCAGCATTTT
v_gene: TRBV2
abundance: once
d_gene: .
j_gene: TRBJ1-5

CDR3aa: CSAWTGRDTQYF
CDR3nt: TGCAGCGCTTGGACAGGGAGAGATACGCAGTATTTT
v_gene: TRBV29-1
abundance: once
d_gene: TRBD1
j_gene: TRBJ2-3

CDR3aa: CASSLTGLNTEAFF
CDR3nt: TGCGCCAGCAGCTTGACAGGGCTGAACACTGAAGCTTTCTTT
v_gene: TRBV5-1
abundance: .
d_gene: .
j_gene: TRBJ1-1

CDR3aa: CASSRGTGRNYGYTF
CDR3nt: TGCGCCAGCAGCCGGGGGACAGGAAGAAACTATGGCTACACCTTC
v_gene: TRBV5-1
abundance: .
d_gene: TRBD1
j_gene: TRBJ1-2

CDR3aa: CASSMTSGGASEQFF
CDR3nt: TGTGCCAGTAGTATGACTAGCGGGGGGGCTAGTGAGCAGTTCTTC
v_gene: TRBV19
abundance: .
d_gene: TRBD2
j_gene: TRBJ2-1

CDR3aa: CASSLETGGWLGGTEAFF
CDR3nt: TGCGCCAGCAGCTTGGAGACAGGGGGCTGGTTAGGGGGTACTGAAGCTTTCTTT
v_gene: TRBV5-1
abundance: once
d_gene: TRBD1
j_gene: TRBJ1-1

CDR3aa: CASLRTRGGEMNTEAFF
CDR3nt: TGTGCCAGCCTTCGAACTCGGGGGGGCGAGATGAACACTGAAGCTTTCTTT
v_gene: TRBV5-4
abundance: .
d_gene: .
j_gene: TRBJ1-1

CDR3aa: CASSRDTRGGETQYF
CDR3nt: TGTGCCAGCAGCCGGGACACCCGAGGTGGGGAGACCCAGTACTTC
v_gene: TRBV7-6
abundance: .
d_gene: .
j_gene: TRBJ2-5